This T cell receptor (beta chain) came from a study of T cells in Graves' hyperthyroidism and ophthalmopathy. Overall study results and limits: Blood also carried most thyroid clonotypes expanded above 0.001. Ophthalmopathy was distinguished from stable hyperthyroidism by 13 V-J signatures.

TCR beta CDR3 region amplification was performed from RNA transcripts. TCR CDR3 regions were first amplified by RT-PCR with HTBI primers. TCRdb analysed the multiplex PCR reads with MiXCR anew, one entry per CDR3 protein. The sample has hundreds of thousands of distinct CDR3 sequences; 13% are singletons. This clonotype was seen a handful of times. Antigen specificity is unknown. The V gene's germline CDR1 is LNHDA and CDR2 SQIVND (reference sequence). This CDR3 has 18 residues. V trimming: 3 bases; J trimming: 2 bases; junction bases outside the gene matches: 12. Disease duration under 2 months; hyperthyroidism patients were aged 18 to 65. Pregnant or lactating patients were excluded, as were those with uncontrolled infection or other autoimmune disease.

This chain links TRBV19 with TRBJ2-7; TRBD2 aligns across 11 bases. The sequenced sample was blood. The sequence derives from a woman aged 18 to 35 with Graves' hyperthyroidism. The CDR3 spells CASSIFPSGRSPPYEQYF. DNA for the CDR3: TGTGCCAGTAGTATTTTTCCTAGCGGGAGGTCGCCGCCCTACGAGCAGTACTTC.